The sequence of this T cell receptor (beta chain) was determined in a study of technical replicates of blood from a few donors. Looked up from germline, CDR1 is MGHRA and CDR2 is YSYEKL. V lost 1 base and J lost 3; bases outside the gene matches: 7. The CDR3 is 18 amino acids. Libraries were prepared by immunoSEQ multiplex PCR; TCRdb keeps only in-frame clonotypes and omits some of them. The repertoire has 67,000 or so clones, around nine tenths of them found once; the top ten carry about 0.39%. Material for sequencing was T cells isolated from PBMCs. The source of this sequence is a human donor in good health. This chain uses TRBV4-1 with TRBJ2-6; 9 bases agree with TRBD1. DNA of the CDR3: TGCGCCAGCAGCCAAGCCCACAGGGGGCTGGGTGGGGCCAACGTCCTGACTTTC. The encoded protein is CASSQAHRGLGGANVLTF.